These T cell receptor beta chains were read from a single sample in a study of blood T cell repertoires in COVID-19. TCRdb's table, derived via immunoSEQ multiplex PCR, lists solely in-frame clones and lacks some. The sample holds over 150,000 clones, around 95% seen once. Sequencing was carried out using peripheral blood. These receptors all stem from a man aged 25 to 40 with COVID-19, enrolled during active disease. The CDR3 runs from the conserved cysteine through the conserved F or W. D genes are given only for firm matches. Rows give clone size only sometimes, using once, few, many, or a class for an expanded clone.

j_call,d_call,clone_size,v_call,cdr3_length,cdr3_nt,cdr3_aa
TRBJ2-5,.,.,TRBV19,14,TGTGCCAGTAGCCCACGACAGATTCAAGAGACCCAGTACTTC,CASSPRQIQETQYF
TRBJ1-6,.,once,TRBV7-9,13,TGTGCCAGCAGGGTACAGGACCTTTCACCCCTCCACTTT,CASRVQDLSPLHF
TRBJ2-5,TRBD1,.,TRBV6-5,15,TGTGCCAGCAGTTCCAGAACAGGGGGTCAAGAGACCCAGTACTTC,CASSSRTGGQETQYF
TRBJ2-7,TRBD2,.,TRBV18,17,TGTGCCAGCTCACCGGGGCTAGCGGGGCCTTACGAGGTCGAGCAGTACTTC,CASSPGLAGPYEVEQYF
TRBJ2-3,TRBD1,once,TRBV11-3,18,TGTGCCAGCAGCCAACACACAGGACAGGGGGGCCTGAGGGATACGCAGTATTTT,CASSQHTGQGGLRDTQYF
TRBJ1-6,.,.,TRBV6-5,15,TGTGCCAGCAGTTACTACAGCTCCTATAATTCACCCCTCCACTTT,CASSYYSSYNSPLHF
TRBJ1-1,TRBD1,.,TRBV19,18,TGTGCCAGTAGTTCCCGGGACAGGGGACCAGCCATGAACACTGAAGCTTTCTTT,CASSSRDRGPAMNTEAFF
TRBJ2-1,.,once,TRBV11-2,13,TGTGCCAGCAGCTTAGATCGAGAGGGTGAGCAGTTCTTC,CASSLDREGEQFF
TRBJ1-2,.,.,TRBV5-1,14,TGCGCCAGCAGCCCCGAGGGGACAAACTATGGCTACACCTTC,CASSPEGTNYGYTF
TRBJ1-5,.,.,TRBV18,14,TGTGCCAGCTCACCAGAGCAGGCCAATCAGCCCCAGCATTTT,CASSPEQANQPQHF
TRBJ2-1,.,.,TRBV5-1,15,TGCGCCAGCAGTTCTGAAAGCGGGTCGTACAATGAGCAGTTCTTC,CASSSESGSYNEQFF
TRBJ1-2,TRBD1,.,TRBV12-3/TRBV12-4,13,TGTGCCAGCAGTTTAAGGTCAGGGGGTGGCTACACCTTC,CASSLRSGGGYTF
TRBJ2-2,.,.,TRBV24-1,15,TGTGCCACCAGTGATTCGGGGACATTCCCCGGGGAGCTGTTTTTT,CATSDSGTFPGELFF
TRBJ1-1,.,.,TRBV4-1,15,TGCGCCAGCAGTCCCCGGGTGGTAATGAACACTGAAGCTTTCTTT,CASSPRVVMNTEAFF
TRBJ2-3,TRBD1,.,TRBV9,15,TGTGCCAGCAGCTTCACGCAGGGGGCGACAGATACGCAGTATTTT,CASSFTQGATDTQYF
TRBJ2-3,.,.,TRBV7-3,16,TGTGCCAGCAGCTCAGTGGCTGGCGGAGGCACAGATACGCAGTATTTT,CASSSVAGGGTDTQYF
TRBJ1-5,.,.,TRBV12-3/TRBV12-4,13,TGTGCCAGCAGTCGGTTAAACAATCAGCCCCAGCATTTT,CASSRLNNQPQHF
TRBJ1-2,.,.,TRBV6-5,14,TGTGCCAGCAGCCCCGAGGGAGCGAACTATGGCTACACCTTC,CASSPEGANYGYTF
TRBJ1-5,.,.,TRBV14,12,TGTGCCAGCAGCCGGCACGATCAGCCCCAGCATTTT,CASSRHDQPQHF
TRBJ2-1,TRBD2,.,TRBV2,14,TGTGCCAGCAGTGGGCCCAGCGGGGGGAATGAGCAGTTCTTC,CASSGPSGGNEQFF
TRBJ2-5,TRBD1,.,TRBV7-9,14,TGTGCCAGCAGCTCGCCAGGGGGACAGGAGACCCAGTACTTC,CASSSPGGQETQYF
TRBJ1-5,TRBD1,.,TRBV28,12,TGTGCCACGACACAGGGGCCTCAGCCCCAGCATTTT,CATTQGPQPQHF
TRBJ1-5,.,.,TRBV7-9,16,TGTGCCAGCAGCTTAGTAGGGAGAGGCCTCAATCAGCCCCAGCATTTT,CASSLVGRGLNQPQHF
TRBJ1-4,.,once,TRBV10-3,14,TGTGCCATCAGTGAGTCCCGGCAGGGTGAAAAACTGTTTTTT,CAISESRQGEKLFF
TRBJ2-2,.,.,TRBV14,13,TGTGCCAGCAGCCACCCCCTCACCGGGGAGCTGTTTTTT,CASSHPLTGELFF
TRBJ1-1,TRBD1,.,TRBV4-1,18,TGCGCCAGCAGCCCACACCTCCTACAGGGGGCGCTTAGCACTGAAGCTTTCTTT,CASSPHLLQGALSTEAFF
TRBJ1-4,.,.,TRBV5-1,18,TGCGCCAGCAGCTTGAAGGTGGGATCGGGGGCAACTAATGAAAAACTGTTTTTT,CASSLKVGSGATNEKLFF
TRBJ1-5,.,.,TRBV2,13,TGTGCCAGCAGTGCAGGTAGCAATCAGCCCCAGCATTTT,CASSAGSNQPQHF
TRBJ1-1,TRBD1,.,TRBV15,15,TGTGCCACCGAGGACAGGATGGAGTACCGCACTGAAGCTTTCTTT,CATEDRMEYRTEAFF
TRBJ1-5,.,medium-sized,TRBV5-1,15,TGCGCCAGCAGCTTGGCAGGGTGGACGGGGGAGCCCCAGCATTTT,CASSLAGWTGEPQHF
TRBJ2-2,TRBD1,.,TRBV5-1,15,TGCGCCAGCAGCCCGGGGGACAGGGATGCCGGGGAGCTGTTTTTT,CASSPGDRDAGELFF
TRBJ2-7,TRBD2,once,TRBV27,15,TGTGCCAGCAGTTTACAAGCGGGGGGGCTTCGCGAGCAGTACTTC,CASSLQAGGLREQYF
TRBJ2-2,.,.,TRBV5-1,16,TGCGCCAGCAGCTTGAAAGACTCAAGAGGCACCGGGGAGCTGTTTTTT,CASSLKDSRGTGELFF
TRBJ2-7,TRBD2,.,TRBV5-1,14,TGCGCCAGCAGTCTGGGAGGGGTAACGAGGGAGCAGTACTTC,CASSLGGVTREQYF
TRBJ1-6,TRBD1,.,TRBV9,16,TGTGCCAGCAGCGTAGCGGAGCGACAGGGGGATTCACCCCTCCACTTT,CASSVAERQGDSPLHF
TRBJ2-4,TRBD2,.,TRBV14,17,TGTGCCAGCAGCCAAGATCGCGGGGGTGGCCGCAAAAACATTCAGTACTTC,CASSQDRGGGRKNIQYF
TRBJ2-2,.,.,TRBV5-4,14,TGTGCCAGCAGCTTGGACGGGAACACCGGGGAGCTGTTTTTT,CASSLDGNTGELFF
TRBJ2-5,.,.,TRBV9,15,TGTGCCAGCAGCGTAGGAACAGGACGCCAAGAGACCCAGTACTTC,CASSVGTGRQETQYF
TRBJ1-6,TRBD1,.,TRBV3-1/TRBV3-2,12,TGTGCCAGCAGCCAAGCGCAGGGGGCCCTCCACTTT,CASSQAQGALHF
TRBJ2-7,TRBD2,.,TRBV15,13,TGTGCCACCAGCAGCGGACTAGCCTACGAGCAGTACTTC,CATSSGLAYEQYF
TRBJ1-3,.,.,TRBV7-9,16,TGTGCCAGCAGCTTAGCTTCCGGTAACTCTGGAAACACCATATATTTT,CASSLASGNSGNTIYF
TRBJ1-1,.,.,TRBV5-1,13,TGCGCCAGCAGCGCCGGACAAGAGTTTGAAGCTTTCTTT,CASSAGQEFEAFF
TRBJ2-1,TRBD1,.,TRBV10-3,15,TGTGCCATCAGTGCTGTGGGACAGGGGGCAGGTGAGCAGTTCTTC,CAISAVGQGAGEQFF
TRBJ2-3,TRBD1,.,TRBV5-5,15,TGTGCCAGCAGCTCTACAGGGGATCCCACAGATACGCAGTATTTT,CASSSTGDPTDTQYF
TRBJ1-5,TRBD1,.,TRBV9,15,TGTGCCAGCAGCGTAGGCAGGGGGCTGGGTCAGCCCCAGCATTTT,CASSVGRGLGQPQHF
TRBJ1-2,.,.,TRBV6-6,13,TGTGCCAGCAGTTTACAGGGTGGTGGTGGCTACACCTTC,CASSLQGGGGYTF
TRBJ1-4,.,.,TRBV11-3,16,TGTGCCAGCATTGAGAGGGTGTTTTGTTTCGATGAAAAACTGTTTTTT,CASIERVFCFDEKLFF
TRBJ1-2,TRBD1,.,TRBV30,14,TGTGCCTGGGAAGGACAGGGGTTATACTATGGCTACACCTTC,CAWEGQGLYYGYTF
TRBJ1-1,.,.,TRBV29-1,12,TGCACCGTGGGAGGCGAGGGGACTGAAGCTTTCTTT,CTVGGEGTEAFF
TRBJ2-3,.,.,TRBV9,15,TGTGCCAGCAGCGTAGGGCCCAGGAGCACAGATACGCAGTATTTT,CASSVGPRSTDTQYF
TRBJ2-7,.,.,TRBV3-1/TRBV3-2,15,TGTGCCAGCAGCCAAGCATCCTTCAGCTCCTACGAGCAGTACTTC,CASSQASFSSYEQYF
TRBJ1-6,.,.,TRBV5-1,19,TGCGCCAGCAGCTTGGTTCTCCGGGGGAGAAGCTCCTATAATTCACCCCTCCACTTT,CASSLVLRGRSSYNSPLHF
TRBJ2-2,TRBD1,.,TRBV6-4,18,TGTGCCAGCAGTAATAATAGTGAGGGGGCAGAAGTTACCGGGGAGCTGTTTTTT,CASSNNSEGAEVTGELFF
TRBJ2-1,TRBD2,once,TRBV6-2/TRBV6-3,14,TGTGCCAGCAGTTCAGCGGGGGGGCGGAATGAGCAGTTCTTC,CASSSAGGRNEQFF
TRBJ1-2,TRBD1,.,TRBV4-1,15,TGCGCCAGCAGCCAAGTGTCTGGACAGGCTGTTGGCTACACCTTC,CASSQVSGQAVGYTF